A single sample gave rise to the 3 T cell receptor beta chains below, sequenced in a study of long-term antiretroviral therapy in people with HIV (dated by TCRdb to 2021 to 2024). The immunoSEQ hsTCRB v3.0 assay was used at survey level resolution to sequence the TRB variable region. This is the immuneACCESS table as TCRdb keeps it, with only in-frame sequences that have V and J called. A part of the clones is gone; compared with another copy, unresolved V genes explain less than half, and the rest is unexplained. The sample contains roughly 15,000 clones, nearly 80% of them found a single time. Jointly, the top ten make up approximately 13% of the sample. The specimen was unsorted PBMCs, collected 3.1 to 3.3 years after starting antiretroviral therapy. These TCRs come from a woman aged 35 to 49 with HIV.

This clone was picked up one time. The genes are TRBV2 and TRBJ2-3; 7 bases agree with TRBD1. Losses at the gene ends were 7 bases for V and 7 bases for J; bases not matched to a gene: 2. The CDR3 totals 11 residues. Germline CDR1 SNHLY, CDR2 FYNNEI. The chain's CDR3 is CASTTGNTQYF. In nucleotides, the CDR3 is TGTGCCAGCACGACAGGGAATACGCAGTATTTT.

The gene calls are TRBV5-1 and TRBJ2-5; no clear D. This CDR3 is 15 amino acids long. The V and J ends lost 4 bases and 5 bases respectively, with 18 bases between them. Germline values: CDR1 SGHRS, CDR2 YFSETQ. CDR3 coding DNA: TGCGCCAGCAGCCCAGGCCTGGCAGTTTCCGAGACCCAGTACTTC. This translates into CASSPGLAVSETQYF.

This chain connects TRBV14 to TRBJ1-1; D remains unclear. The germline V and J ends were trimmed by 6 bases and 2 bases, with 19 bases remaining between them. Germline lookup yields CDR1 SGHDN and CDR2 FVKESK. The CDR3 length is 16 residues. CDR3: CASSKEGSGRNTEAFF. The CDR3 DNA is TGTGCCAGCAGTAAAGAAGGTAGTGGCAGAAACACTGAAGCTTTCTTT.